This T cell receptor beta chain was recovered during a study of blood T cells in healthy people across ages. For the second PCR, which ran for roughly 6 to 11 cycles, a sample-barcoded 5' primer and a J-beta primer mix were used. TCRdb ran MiXCR on the 5' RACE reads and lists one entry per CDR3 protein. The sample has 700,000 to 800,000 distinct CDR3 sequences; roughly 44% are singletons. Deletions cut 4 bases from V and 5 bases from J, with 16 bases between. The CDR3 sequence is 14 residues long. Germline values: CDR1 SQVTM, CDR2 ANQGSEA. Input material: blood. This chain joins TRBV29-1 and TRBJ2-3; D may be TRBD1 or TRBD2 (5 bases each). This clonotype originated in a woman aged 55-70 years in good health. The CDR3 spells CSVVGPGAVDTQYF. In nucleotides, the CDR3 is TGCAGCGTTGTGGGTCCCGGGGCCGTAGATACGCAGTATTTT.